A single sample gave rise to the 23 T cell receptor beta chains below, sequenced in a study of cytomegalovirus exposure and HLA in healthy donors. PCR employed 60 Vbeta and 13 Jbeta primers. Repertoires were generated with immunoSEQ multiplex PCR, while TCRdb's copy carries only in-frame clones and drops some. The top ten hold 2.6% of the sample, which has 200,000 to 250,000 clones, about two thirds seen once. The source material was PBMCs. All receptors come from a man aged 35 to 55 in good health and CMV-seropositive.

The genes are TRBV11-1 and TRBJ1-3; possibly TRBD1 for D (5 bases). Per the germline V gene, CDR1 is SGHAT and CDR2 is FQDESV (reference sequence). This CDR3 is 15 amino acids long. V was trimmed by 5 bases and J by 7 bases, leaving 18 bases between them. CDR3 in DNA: TGTGCCAGCAGCGTCAGTACAGGATTTGGGAACACCATATATTTT. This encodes CASSVSTGFGNTIYF.

The CDR3 loop is CASSLTSQGSRDGYTF. CDR3 bases: TGTGCCAGCAGTTTGACTTCACAGGGGTCAAGGGATGGCTACACCTTC. This rearrangement joins TRBV28 to TRBJ1-2; 7 nucleotides line up with TRBD1. Germline assignment: CDR1 MDHEN and CDR2 SYDVKM. The CDR3 has 16 residues. V shed 3 bases, J shed 6 bases, and the junction held 13 bases outside the gene matches.

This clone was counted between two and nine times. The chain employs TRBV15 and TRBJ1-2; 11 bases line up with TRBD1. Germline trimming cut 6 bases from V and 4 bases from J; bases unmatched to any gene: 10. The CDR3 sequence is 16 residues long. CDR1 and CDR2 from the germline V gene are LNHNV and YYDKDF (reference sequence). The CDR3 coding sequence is TGTGCCACCAGTCTTTCGGGGACAGGGGGTAGCTATGGCTACACCTTC. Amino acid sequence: CATSLSGTGGSYGYTF.

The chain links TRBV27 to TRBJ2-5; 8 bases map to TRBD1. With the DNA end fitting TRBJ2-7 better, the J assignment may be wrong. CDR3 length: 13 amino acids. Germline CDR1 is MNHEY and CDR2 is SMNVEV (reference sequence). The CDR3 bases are TGTGCCAGCAGTTCGGGACAGGTCTACGAGCAGTACTTC. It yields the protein CASSSGQVYEQYF.

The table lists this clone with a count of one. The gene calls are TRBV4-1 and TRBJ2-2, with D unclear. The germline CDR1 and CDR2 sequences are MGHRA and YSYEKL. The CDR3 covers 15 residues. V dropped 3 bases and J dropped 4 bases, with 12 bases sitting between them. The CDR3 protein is CASSQVQLSTGELFF. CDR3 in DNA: TGCGCCAGCAGCCAGGTACAGCTCAGCACCGGGGAGCTGTTTTTT.

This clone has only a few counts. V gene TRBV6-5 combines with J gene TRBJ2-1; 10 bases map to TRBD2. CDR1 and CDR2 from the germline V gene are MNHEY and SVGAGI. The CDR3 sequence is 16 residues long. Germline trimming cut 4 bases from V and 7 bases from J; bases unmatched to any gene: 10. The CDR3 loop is CASSFTGTSVRNEQFF. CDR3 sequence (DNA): TGTGCCAGCAGTTTTACCGGGACTAGCGTGCGTAATGAGCAGTTCTTC.

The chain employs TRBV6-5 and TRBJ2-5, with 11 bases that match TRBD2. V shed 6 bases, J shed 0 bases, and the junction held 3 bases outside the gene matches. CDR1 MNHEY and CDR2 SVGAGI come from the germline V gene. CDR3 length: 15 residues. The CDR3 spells CASSPLAGDQETQYF. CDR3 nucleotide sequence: TGTGCCAGCAGCCCACTAGCGGGGGACCAAGAGACCCAGTACTTC.

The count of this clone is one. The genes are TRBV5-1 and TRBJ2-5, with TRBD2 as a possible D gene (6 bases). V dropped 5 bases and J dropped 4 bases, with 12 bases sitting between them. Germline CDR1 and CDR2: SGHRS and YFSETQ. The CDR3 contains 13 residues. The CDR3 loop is CASRLAMGETQYF. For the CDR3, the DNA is TGCGCCAGCAGGCTAGCGATGGGAGAGACCCAGTACTTC. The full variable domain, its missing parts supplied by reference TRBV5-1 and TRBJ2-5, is KAGVTQTPRYLIKTRGQQVTLSCSPISGHRSVSWYQQTPGQGLQFLFEYFSETQRNKGNFPGRFSGRQFSNSRSEMNVSTLELGDSALYLCASRLAMGETQYFGPGTRLLVL.

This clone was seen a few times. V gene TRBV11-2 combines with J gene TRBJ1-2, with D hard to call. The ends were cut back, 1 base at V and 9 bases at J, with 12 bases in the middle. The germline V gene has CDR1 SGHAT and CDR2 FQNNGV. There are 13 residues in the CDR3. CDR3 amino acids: CASSLAAGNRYTF. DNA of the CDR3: TGTGCCAGCAGCTTAGCTGCGGGGAATCGCTACACCTTC.

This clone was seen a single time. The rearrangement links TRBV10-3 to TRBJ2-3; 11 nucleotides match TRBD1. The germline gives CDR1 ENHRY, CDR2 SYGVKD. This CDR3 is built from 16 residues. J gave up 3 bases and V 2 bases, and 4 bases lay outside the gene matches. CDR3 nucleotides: TGTGCCATCAGTGAGACAGGACAGGGGGCAACAGATACGCAGTATTTT. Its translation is CAISETGQGATDTQYF.

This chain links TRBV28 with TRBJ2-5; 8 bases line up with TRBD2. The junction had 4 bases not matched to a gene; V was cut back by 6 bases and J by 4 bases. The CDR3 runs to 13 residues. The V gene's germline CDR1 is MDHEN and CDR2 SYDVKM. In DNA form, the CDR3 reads TGTGCCAGCAGCAGACGGGGGGGAGAGACCCAGTACTTC. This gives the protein CASSRRGGETQYF.

CDR3 nucleotide sequence: TGTGCCAGCAGCTGGGGGGCGGGGGAAGAGACCCAGTACTTC. Translation gives CASSWGAGEETQYF. The chain employs TRBV11-2 and TRBJ2-5, with D possibly TRBD2 on 7 matching bases. Germline CDR1 is SGHAT and CDR2 is FQNNGV. The ends were cut back, 4 bases at V and 3 bases at J, with 12 bases in the middle. CDR3 length equals 14 residues.

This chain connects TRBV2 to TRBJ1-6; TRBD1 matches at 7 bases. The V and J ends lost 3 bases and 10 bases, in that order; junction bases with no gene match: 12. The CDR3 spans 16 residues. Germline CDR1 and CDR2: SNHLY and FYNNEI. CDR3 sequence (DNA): TGTGCCAGCAGTGACAGGGGGTCCGGGCTGGGCTCACCCCTCCACTTT. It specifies CASSDRGSGLGSPLHF.

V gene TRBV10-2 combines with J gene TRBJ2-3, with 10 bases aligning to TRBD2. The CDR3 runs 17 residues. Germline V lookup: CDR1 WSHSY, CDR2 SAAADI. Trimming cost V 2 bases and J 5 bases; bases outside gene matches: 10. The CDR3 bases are TGCGCCAGCAGTGAGCCAAAACTAGCGGGGTGGGTAGATACGCAGTATTTT. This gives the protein CASSEPKLAGWVDTQYF.

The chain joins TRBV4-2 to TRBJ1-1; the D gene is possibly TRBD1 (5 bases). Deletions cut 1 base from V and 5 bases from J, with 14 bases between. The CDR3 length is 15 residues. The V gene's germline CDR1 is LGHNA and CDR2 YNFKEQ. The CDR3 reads CASSQAPGGGTEAFF. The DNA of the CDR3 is TGTGCCAGCAGCCAAGCCCCGGGGGGGGGAACTGAAGCTTTCTTT.

The CDR3, as DNA: TGTGCCAGCAGCTTGGCGGGACAGGGGGTATATGGCTACACCTTC. Translating it yields CASSLAGQGVYGYTF. The genes are TRBV5-6 and TRBJ1-2; TRBD1 matches 11 bases. The CDR3 is 15 residues long. Germline V lookup: CDR1 SGHDT, CDR2 YYEEEE. V gave up 0 bases and J gave up 5 bases; unmatched junction bases: 3.

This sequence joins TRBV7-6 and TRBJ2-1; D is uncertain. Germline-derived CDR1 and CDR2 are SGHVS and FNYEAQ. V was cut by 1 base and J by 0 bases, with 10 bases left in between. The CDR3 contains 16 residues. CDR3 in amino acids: CASSLVPVSSYNEQFF. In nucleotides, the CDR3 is TGTGCCAGCAGCTTAGTTCCCGTGAGCTCCTACAATGAGCAGTTCTTC.

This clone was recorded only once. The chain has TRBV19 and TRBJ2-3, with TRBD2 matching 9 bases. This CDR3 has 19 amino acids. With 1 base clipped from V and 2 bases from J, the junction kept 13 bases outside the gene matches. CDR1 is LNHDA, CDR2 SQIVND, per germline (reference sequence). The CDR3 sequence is CASSIAPRGGAGDTDTQYF. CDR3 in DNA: TGTGCCAGTAGTATAGCCCCCCGCGGGGGGGCCGGGGACACAGATACGCAGTATTTT. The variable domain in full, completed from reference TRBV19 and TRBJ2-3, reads DGGITQSPKYLFRKEGQNVTLSCEQNLNHDAMYWYRQDPGQGLRLIYYSQIVNDFQKGDIAEGYSVSREKKESFPLTVTSAQKNPTAFYLCASSIAPRGGAGDTDTQYFGPGTRLTVL.

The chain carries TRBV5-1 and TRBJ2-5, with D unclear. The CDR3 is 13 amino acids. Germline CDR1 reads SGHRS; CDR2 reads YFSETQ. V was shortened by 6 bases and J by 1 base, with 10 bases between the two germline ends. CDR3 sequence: CASTTGRQETQYF. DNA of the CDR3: TGCGCCAGCACGACTGGCCGCCAAGAGACCCAGTACTTC.

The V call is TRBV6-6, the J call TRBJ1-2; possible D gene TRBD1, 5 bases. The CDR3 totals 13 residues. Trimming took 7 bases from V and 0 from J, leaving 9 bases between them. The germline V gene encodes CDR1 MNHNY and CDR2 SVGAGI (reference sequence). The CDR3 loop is CASIGTSNYGYTF. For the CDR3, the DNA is TGTGCCAGCATCGGGACTTCTAACTATGGCTACACCTTC.

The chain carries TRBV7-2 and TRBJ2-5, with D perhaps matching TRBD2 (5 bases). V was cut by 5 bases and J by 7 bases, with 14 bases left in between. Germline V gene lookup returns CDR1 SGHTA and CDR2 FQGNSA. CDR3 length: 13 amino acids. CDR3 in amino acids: CASSGSGIGTQYF. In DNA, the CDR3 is TGTGCCAGCAGCGGGAGTGGTATCGGGACCCAGTACTTC.

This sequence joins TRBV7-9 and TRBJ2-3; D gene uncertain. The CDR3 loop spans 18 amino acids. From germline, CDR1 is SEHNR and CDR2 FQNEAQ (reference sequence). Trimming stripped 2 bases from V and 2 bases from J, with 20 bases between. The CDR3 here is CASSLSPLGYGITDTQYF. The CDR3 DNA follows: TGTGCCAGCAGCTTAAGCCCTCTCGGGTACGGAATCACAGATACGCAGTATTTT.

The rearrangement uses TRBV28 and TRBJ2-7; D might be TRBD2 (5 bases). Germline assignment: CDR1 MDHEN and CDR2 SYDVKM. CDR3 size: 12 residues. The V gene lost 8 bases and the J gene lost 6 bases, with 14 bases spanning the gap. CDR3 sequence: CASRDTLGEQYF. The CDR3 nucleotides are TGTGCCAGCCGGGATACCCTCGGCGAGCAGTACTTC.